The 21 T cell receptor beta chains reported below all come from one sample, sequenced in a study of T cell responses to AZD1222 COVID-19 vaccine listed by TCRdb under 2021. Library preparation was by the immunoSEQ multiplex PCR assay. Entries here come from immuneACCESS through TCRdb and include only in-frame sequences with V and J called. Some clones fail to appear in such tables; in the studies checked, an unresolved V gene covers under half of the shortfall, and the cause of the remainder is unknown. The sample has around 100,000 clones on record, roughly 90% of them singletons. Roughly 19% of the sample is taken by the ten largest. The label giving this sample's time point can be read as: baseline before first vaccination. The sample in question was peripheral blood, obtained on day 0 of AZD1222 vaccination. The receptor set was obtained from an adult in good health.

The chain recombines TRBV7-2 with TRBJ1-6, with D possibly TRBD1 on 5 matching bases. V shed 4 bases and J shed 6 bases, with 13 bases lying between them. Germline V CDR1 and CDR2: SGHTA, FQGNSA. The CDR3 spans 15 residues. For the CDR3, the DNA is TGTGCCAGCAGCTCTTCCGGGACTTCTAATTCACCCCTCCACTTT. This gives the protein CASSSSGTSNSPLHF.

The chain combines TRBV5-6 with TRBJ2-2, with a weak D call TRBD1 (5 bases). Germline V gives CDR1 SGHDT, CDR2 YYEEEE. The V gene lost 0 bases and the J gene lost 2 bases, with 11 bases spanning the gap. The CDR3 is 16 residues long. The CDR3 nucleotides are TGTGCCAGCAGCTTGGCCGCAAGGGGCAACACCGGGGAGCTGTTTTTT. Translation gives CASSLAARGNTGELFF.

This clone came up once. The CDR3 sequence is CASSVDGQGAEGYTF. The CDR3 DNA reads TGTGCCAGCAGCGTCGACGGACAGGGGGCCGAGGGCTACACCTTC. V and J are TRBV9 and TRBJ1-2; TRBD1 agrees at 11 bases. Per the germline V gene, CDR1 is SGDLS and CDR2 is YYNGEE. The V segment lost 2 bases and the J segment 8 bases; nucleotides outside the gene matches: 8. The CDR3 has 15 residues. The entire variable domain, with the rest obtained from reference TRBV9 and TRBJ1-2, is as follows: DSGVTQTPKHLITATGQRVTLRCSPRSGDLSVYWYQQSLDQGLQFLIQYYNGEERAKGNILERFSAQQFPDLHSELNLSSLELGDSALYFCASSVDGQGAEGYTFGSGTRLTVV.

This clone turned up a few times. The chain has TRBV2 and TRBJ2-1; a weak D match, TRBD2 (5 bases). The CDR3 spans 17 residues. Trimming stripped 7 bases from V and 9 bases from J, with 28 bases between. The germline V gene has CDR1 SNHLY and CDR2 FYNNEI. CDR3 residues: CASIEIGGLDDRGEQFF. The CDR3 DNA reads as TGTGCCAGCATCGAGATCGGCGGTCTAGATGACCGGGGTGAGCAGTTCTTC.

This rearrangement joins TRBV27 to TRBJ1-1; 8 bases are a match to TRBD1. The CDR3 is made up of 15 amino acids. The trim removed 5 bases at V and 5 bases at J, leaving 10 bases unmatched. Germline lookup yields CDR1 MNHEY and CDR2 SMNVEV (reference sequence). The CDR3 region is CASSPRTGWGTEAFF. CDR3 DNA: TGTGCCAGCAGTCCACGGACAGGGTGGGGAACTGAAGCTTTCTTT.

V usage is TRBV28 and J usage is TRBJ1-1; D ambiguous. The CDR3 contains 15 residues. Deletions cut 1 base from V and 0 bases from J, with 9 bases between. CDR1 MDHEN and CDR2 SYDVKM come from the germline V gene. The CDR3 DNA reads as TGTGCCAGCAGTTTATCGGGCAGCTTGAACACTGAAGCTTTCTTT. Encoded protein: CASSLSGSLNTEAFF.

The V and J genes are TRBV4-3 and TRBJ2-2, with 7 bases fitting TRBD2. Losses at the gene ends were 0 bases for V and 1 base for J; bases not matched to a gene: 5. Germline CDR1 reads LGHNA; CDR2 reads YSLEER. The CDR3 has 17 residues. The CDR3 loop reads CASSQDPTGGNTGELFF. In nucleotides, the CDR3 is TGCGCCAGCAGCCAAGATCCGACGGGAGGGAACACCGGGGAGCTGTTTTTT.

This chain connects TRBV4-2 to TRBJ2-1; TRBD2 agrees at 7 bases. This CDR3 spans 17 amino acids. Germline V gene data show CDR1 as LGHNA and CDR2 as YNFKEQ. Losses at the gene ends were 3 bases for V and 5 bases for J; bases not matched to a gene: 13. CDR3 nucleotide sequence: TGTGCCAGCAGCCAGACCCCAAGCGGGGCGGGCGACAATGAGCAGTTCTTC. Protein: CASSQTPSGAGDNEQFF.

The chain has TRBV28 and TRBJ2-5, with no clear D. The V end was cut by 5 bases, the J end by 1 base, with 8 bases between. The CDR3 loop spans 13 amino acids. From germline, CDR1 is MDHEN and CDR2 SYDVKM. The CDR3 spells CASSPHPQETQYF. In nucleotides, the CDR3 is TGTGCCAGCAGTCCCCACCCCCAAGAGACCCAGTACTTC.

This sequence joins TRBV3-1 (or the pseudogene TRBV3-2) and TRBJ1-2; TRBD1 might be the D (6 bases). Trimming shortened V by 0 bases and J by 7 bases, and 9 bases separated the two germline ends. The CDR3 consists of 13 residues. Germline CDR1 LGHDT, CDR2 YNNKEL (reference sequence). CDR3 in amino acids: CASSQDLGAGYTF. CDR3 bases: TGTGCCAGCAGCCAAGATCTGGGGGCTGGCTACACCTTC.

The sample holds a few counts of this clone. The chain combines TRBV7-9 with TRBJ2-2; D is perhaps TRBD1 or TRBD2 (6 bases each). CDR1 and CDR2 from the germline V gene are SEHNR and FQNEAQ (reference sequence). CDR3 length: 13 amino acids. Trimming shortened V by 11 bases and J by 6 bases, and 16 bases separated the two germline ends. CDR3 coding DNA: TGTGCCGGAGATGCAGGGGAGGCCGGGGAGCTGTTTTTT. This translates into CAGDAGEAGELFF.

The gene calls are TRBV7-2 and TRBJ1-6; D is possibly TRBD1 (6 bases). Germline CDR1 reads SGHTA; CDR2 reads FQGNSA. The CDR3 covers 15 residues. The V gene lost 5 bases and the J gene lost 7 bases, with 15 bases spanning the gap. CDR3 residues: CASSNNRVGNSPLHF. CDR3 nucleotides: TGTGCCAGCAGCAATAACAGGGTGGGGAATTCACCCCTCCACTTT.

The genes are TRBV11-2 and TRBJ2-5, with unresolved D. Trimming removed 1 base at V and 4 bases at J, with 1 base between. CDR1 and CDR2 from the germline V gene are SGHAT and FQNNGV. The CDR3 runs 11 residues. The CDR3 DNA reads as TGTGCCAGCAGCTTAGGAGAGACCCAGTACTTC. Its translation is CASSLGETQYF.

The chain uses TRBV6-6 and TRBJ2-1; D tentatively fits TRBD1 or TRBD2 (5 bases each). Germline V CDR1 and CDR2: MNHNY, SVGAGI (reference sequence). V was shortened by 5 bases and J by 7 bases, with 21 bases between the two germline ends. The CDR3 runs to 16 residues. CDR3 sequence (DNA): TGTGCCAGCAGTGGCACAGGAGGTCATATGATGAATGAGCAGTTCTTC. It translates to CASSGTGGHMMNEQFF.

This clone was seen a single time. The chain carries TRBV2 and TRBJ1-5; tentatively, D is TRBD1 (5 bases). Trimming took off 6 bases at V and 5 bases at J, with 11 bases between the two ends. The germline V gene encodes CDR1 SNHLY and CDR2 FYNNEI. The length of the CDR3 is 13 residues. DNA for the CDR3: TGTGCCAGCAGGGGGACCAACTATCAGCCCCAGCATTTT. Translated: CASRGTNYQPQHF.

V usage is TRBV15 and J usage is TRBJ2-1, with 8 bases lining up with TRBD2. CDR3 length: 15 residues. Germline V gene lookup returns CDR1 LNHNV and CDR2 YYDKDF (reference sequence). The V and J ends lost 1 base and 3 bases, in that order; junction bases with no gene match: 2. This CDR3 reads CATSRGSGVYNEQFF. The CDR3 DNA reads as TGTGCCACCAGCAGAGGTAGCGGGGTCTACAATGAGCAGTTCTTC.

The chain couples TRBV11-1 to TRBJ1-6; 7 nucleotides line up with TRBD1. The ends lost 5 bases at V and 7 bases at J; junction bases unmatched: 8. Germline CDR1 reads SGHAT; CDR2 reads FQDESV (reference sequence). This CDR3 has 15 amino acids. As DNA, the CDR3 is TGTGCCAGCAGCGCACAGGGGCCGCAGAATTCACCCCTCCACTTT. It codes for CASSAQGPQNSPLHF.

This clone was found once. The V call is TRBV3-1 (or the pseudogene TRBV3-2), the J call TRBJ2-5, with 7 positions matching TRBD2. This CDR3 is 16 amino acids long. Germline CDR1 and CDR2: LGHDT and YNNKEL (reference sequence). The J segment lost 2 bases and the V segment lost 0 bases, leaving 6 bases of the junction unmatched. Here the CDR3 DNA reads TGTGCCAGCAGCCAAGATACGGCTAGCGGACAAGAGACCCAGTACTTC. Amino acids: CASSQDTASGQETQYF.

This chain connects TRBV3-1 (or the pseudogene TRBV3-2) to TRBJ2-1; D remains unclear. CDR1 is LGHDT and CDR2 is YNNKEL in the germline V gene (reference sequence). The CDR3 loop spans 15 amino acids. Trimming removed 4 bases at V and 0 bases at J, with 10 bases between. Here the CDR3 DNA reads TGTGCCAGCAGCCGTCTATTTATCTCCTACAATGAGCAGTTCTTC. It translates to CASSRLFISYNEQFF.

This clone was recorded only once. This CDR3 reads CASSIQENYGYTF. As DNA, the CDR3 is TGTGCCAGTAGTATACAGGAAAACTATGGCTACACCTTC. V usage is TRBV19 and J usage is TRBJ1-2; D is unclear. There are 13 residues in the CDR3. The germline V gene has CDR1 LNHDA and CDR2 SQIVND (reference sequence). The V end lost 2 bases, the J end lost 2 bases, and 6 bases lay between the germline ends. Combining the CDR3 with reference TRBV19 and TRBJ1-2 gives the whole variable domain DGGITQSPKYLFRKEGQNVTLSCEQNLNHDAMYWYRQDPGQGLRLIYYSQIVNDFQKGDIAEGYSVSREKKESFPLTVTSAQKNPTAFYLCASSIQENYGYTFGSGTRLTVV.

The chain combines TRBV7-2 with TRBJ2-5, with a weak D call TRBD2 (6 bases). This CDR3 is 14 amino acids long. V was shortened by 2 bases and J by 5 bases, with 12 bases between the two germline ends. Per the germline V gene, CDR1 is SGHTA and CDR2 is FQGNSA. CDR3 bases: TGTGCCAGCAGCTTACTTAGCCTAGCGGAGACCCAGTACTTC. Protein product: CASSLLSLAETQYF.